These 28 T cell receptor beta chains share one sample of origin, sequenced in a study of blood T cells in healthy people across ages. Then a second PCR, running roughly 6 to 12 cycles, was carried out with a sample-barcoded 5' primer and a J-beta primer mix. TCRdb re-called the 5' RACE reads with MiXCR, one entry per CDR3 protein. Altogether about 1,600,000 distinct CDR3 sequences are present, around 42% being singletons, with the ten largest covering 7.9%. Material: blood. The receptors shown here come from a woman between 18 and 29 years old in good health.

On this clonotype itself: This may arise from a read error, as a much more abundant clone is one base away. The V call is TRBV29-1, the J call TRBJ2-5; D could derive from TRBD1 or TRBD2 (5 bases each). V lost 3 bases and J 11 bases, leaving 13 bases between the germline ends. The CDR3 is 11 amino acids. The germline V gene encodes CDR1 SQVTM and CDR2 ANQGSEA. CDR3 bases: TGCAGCGTTGAGGGGACCAATGAGCAGTACTTC. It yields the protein CSVEGTNEQYF.

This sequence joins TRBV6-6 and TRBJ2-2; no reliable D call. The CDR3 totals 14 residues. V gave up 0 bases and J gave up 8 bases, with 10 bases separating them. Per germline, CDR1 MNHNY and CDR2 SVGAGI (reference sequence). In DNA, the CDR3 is TGTGCCAGCAGTTACTCGGGTCCTGGAGGGGAGCTGTTTTTT. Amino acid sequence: CASSYSGPGGELFF.

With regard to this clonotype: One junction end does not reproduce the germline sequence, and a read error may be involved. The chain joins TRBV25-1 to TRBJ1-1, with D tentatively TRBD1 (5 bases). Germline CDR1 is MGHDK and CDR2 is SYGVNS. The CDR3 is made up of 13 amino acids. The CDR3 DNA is TGTGCCAGCAGTCAGGGAGTGAACATTGAAGCTTTCTTT. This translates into CASSQGVNIEAFF.

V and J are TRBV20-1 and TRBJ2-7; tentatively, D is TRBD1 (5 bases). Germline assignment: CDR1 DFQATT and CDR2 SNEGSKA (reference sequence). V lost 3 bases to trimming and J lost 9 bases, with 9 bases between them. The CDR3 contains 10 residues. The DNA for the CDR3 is TGCAGTGCTAGCGCGCAGGGGCAGTACTTC. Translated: CSASAQGQYF.

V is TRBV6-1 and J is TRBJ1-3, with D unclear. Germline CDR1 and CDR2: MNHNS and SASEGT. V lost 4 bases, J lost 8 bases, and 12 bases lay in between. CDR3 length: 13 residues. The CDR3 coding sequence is TGTGCCAGCAGTGTATACTGGGAGTACACCATATATTTT. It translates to CASSVYWEYTIYF.

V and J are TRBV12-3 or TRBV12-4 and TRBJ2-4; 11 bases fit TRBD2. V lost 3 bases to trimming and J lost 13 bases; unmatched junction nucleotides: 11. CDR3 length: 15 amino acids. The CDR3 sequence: CASSLTSGTVNEQYF. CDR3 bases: TGTGCCAGCAGTTTGACTAGCGGGACCGTCAATGAGCAGTACTTC.

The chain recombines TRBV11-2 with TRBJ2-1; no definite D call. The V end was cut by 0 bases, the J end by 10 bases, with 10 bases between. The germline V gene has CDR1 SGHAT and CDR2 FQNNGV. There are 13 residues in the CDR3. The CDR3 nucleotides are TGTGCCAGCAGCTTAGATCGTTCGGCAGAGCAGTTCTTC. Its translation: CASSLDRSAEQFF. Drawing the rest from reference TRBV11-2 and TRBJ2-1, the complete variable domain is EAGVAQSPRYKIIEKRQSVAFWCNPISGHATLYWYQQILGQGPKLLIQFQNNGVVDDSQLPKDRFSAERLKGVDSTLKIQPAKLEDSAVYLCASSLDRSAEQFFGPGTRLTVL.

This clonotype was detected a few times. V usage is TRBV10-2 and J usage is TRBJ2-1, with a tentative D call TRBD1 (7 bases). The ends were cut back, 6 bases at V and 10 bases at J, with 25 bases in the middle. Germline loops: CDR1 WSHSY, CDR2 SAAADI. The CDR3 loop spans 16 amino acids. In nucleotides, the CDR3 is TGCGCCAGCAGGCCGGGAGAGGGGGCGAGTTTCCGGGAGCAGTTCTTC. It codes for CASRPGEGASFREQFF.

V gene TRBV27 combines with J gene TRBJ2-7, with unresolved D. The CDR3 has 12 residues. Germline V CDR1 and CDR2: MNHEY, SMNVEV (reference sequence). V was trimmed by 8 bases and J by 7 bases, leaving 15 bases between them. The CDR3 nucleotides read TGTGCCAGCCAAAGAGGATCCAATGAGCAGTACTTC. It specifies CASQRGSNEQYF.

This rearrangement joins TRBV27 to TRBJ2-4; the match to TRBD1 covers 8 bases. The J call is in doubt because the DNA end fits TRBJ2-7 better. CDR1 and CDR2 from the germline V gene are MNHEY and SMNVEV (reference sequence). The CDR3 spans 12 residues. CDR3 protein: CASGTGTGEQYF. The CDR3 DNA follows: TGTGCCAGCGGGACCGGGACAGGCGAGCAGTACTTC.

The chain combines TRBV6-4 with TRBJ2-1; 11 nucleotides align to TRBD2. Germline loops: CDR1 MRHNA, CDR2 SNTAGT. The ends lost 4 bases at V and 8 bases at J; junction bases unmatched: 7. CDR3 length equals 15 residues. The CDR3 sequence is CASSVLAGGPDEQFF. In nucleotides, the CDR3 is TGTGCCAGCAGTGTCTTAGCGGGGGGGCCGGATGAGCAGTTCTTC.

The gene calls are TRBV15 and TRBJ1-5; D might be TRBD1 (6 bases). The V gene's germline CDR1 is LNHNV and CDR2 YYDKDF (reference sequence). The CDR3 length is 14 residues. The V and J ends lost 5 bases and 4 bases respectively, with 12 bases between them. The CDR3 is CATSPRGPNQPQHF. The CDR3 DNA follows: TGTGCCACCAGCCCCCGGGGGCCGAATCAGCCCCAGCATTTT.

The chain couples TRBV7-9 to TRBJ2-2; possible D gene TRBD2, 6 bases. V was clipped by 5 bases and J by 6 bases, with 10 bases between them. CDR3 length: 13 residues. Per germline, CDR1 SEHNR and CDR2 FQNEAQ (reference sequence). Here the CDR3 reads CASSPSGAGELFF. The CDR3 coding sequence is TGTGCCAGCAGCCCCTCGGGGGCCGGGGAGCTGTTTTTT.

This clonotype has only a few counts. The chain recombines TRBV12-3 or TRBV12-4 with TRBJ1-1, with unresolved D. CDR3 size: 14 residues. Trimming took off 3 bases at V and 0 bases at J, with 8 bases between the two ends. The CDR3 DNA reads TGTGCCAGCAGTTTGGTCCCAATGAACACTGAAGCTTTCTTT. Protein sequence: CASSLVPMNTEAFF.

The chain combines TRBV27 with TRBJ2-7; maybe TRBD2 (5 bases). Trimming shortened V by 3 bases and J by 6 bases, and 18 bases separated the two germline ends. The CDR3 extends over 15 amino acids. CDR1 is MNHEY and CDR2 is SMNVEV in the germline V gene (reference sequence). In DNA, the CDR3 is TGTGCCAGCAGTTTGGGCGGGCACGGATTCTCCGAGCAGTACTTC. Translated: CASSLGGHGFSEQYF.

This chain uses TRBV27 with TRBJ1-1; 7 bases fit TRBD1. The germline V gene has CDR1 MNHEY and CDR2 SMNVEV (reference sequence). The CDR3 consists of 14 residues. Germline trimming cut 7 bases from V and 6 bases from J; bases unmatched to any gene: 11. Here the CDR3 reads CASNHEPQGSEAFF. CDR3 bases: TGTGCCAGCAACCACGAGCCACAGGGGTCTGAAGCTTTCTTT.

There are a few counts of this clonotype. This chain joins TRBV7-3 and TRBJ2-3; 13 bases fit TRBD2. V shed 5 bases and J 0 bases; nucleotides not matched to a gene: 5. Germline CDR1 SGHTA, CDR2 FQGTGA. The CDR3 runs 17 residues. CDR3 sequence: CASSRTSGGPSTDTQYF. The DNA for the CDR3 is TGTGCCAGCAGCCGGACTAGCGGGGGCCCTAGCACAGATACGCAGTATTTT.

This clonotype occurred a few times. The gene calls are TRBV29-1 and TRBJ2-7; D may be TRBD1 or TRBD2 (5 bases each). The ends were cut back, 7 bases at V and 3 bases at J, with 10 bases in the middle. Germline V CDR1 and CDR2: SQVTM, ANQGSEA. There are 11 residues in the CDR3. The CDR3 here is CSGGTGYEQYF. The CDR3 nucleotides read TGCAGCGGGGGGACGGGCTACGAGCAGTACTTC.

The CDR3 sequence is CAISDLGGPYNEQFF. CDR3 DNA: TGTGCCATCAGTGATCTCGGGGGTCCCTACAATGAGCAGTTCTTC. The chain carries TRBV10-3 and TRBJ2-1; D might be TRBD2 (6 bases). CDR3 length: 15 residues. Per germline, CDR1 ENHRY and CDR2 SYGVKD. Between the trimmed V and J ends, which lost 3 bases and 2 bases, there was a span of 11 bases.

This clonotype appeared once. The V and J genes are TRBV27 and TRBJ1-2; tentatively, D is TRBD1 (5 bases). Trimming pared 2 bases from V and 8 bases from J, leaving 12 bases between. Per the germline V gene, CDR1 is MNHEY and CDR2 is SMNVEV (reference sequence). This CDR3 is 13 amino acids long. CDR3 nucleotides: TGTGCCAGCAGTTTAGAGGGACTCAAGGGCTACACCTTC. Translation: CASSLEGLKGYTF.

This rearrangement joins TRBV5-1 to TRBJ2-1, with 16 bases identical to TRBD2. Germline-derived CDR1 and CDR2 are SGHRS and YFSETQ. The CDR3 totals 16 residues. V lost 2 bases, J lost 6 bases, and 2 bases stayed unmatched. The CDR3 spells CASSFGTSGGANEQFF. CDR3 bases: TGCGCCAGCAGCTTCGGGACTAGCGGGGGGGCCAATGAGCAGTTCTTC.

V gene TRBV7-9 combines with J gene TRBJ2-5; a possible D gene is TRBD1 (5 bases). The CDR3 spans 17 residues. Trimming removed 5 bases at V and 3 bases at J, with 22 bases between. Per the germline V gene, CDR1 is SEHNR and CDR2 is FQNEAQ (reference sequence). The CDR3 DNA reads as TGTGCCAGCAGCACCTCAATCCTAGACAGTCCGGAAGAGACCCAGTACTTC. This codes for CASSTSILDSPEETQYF.

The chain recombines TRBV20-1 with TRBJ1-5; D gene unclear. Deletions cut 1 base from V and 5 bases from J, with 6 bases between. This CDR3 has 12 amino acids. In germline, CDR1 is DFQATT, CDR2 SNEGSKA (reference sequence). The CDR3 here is CSARGLDQPQHF. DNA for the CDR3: TGCAGTGCTAGAGGACTGGATCAGCCCCAGCATTTT.

Here the CDR3 DNA reads TGCAGTGCTAGGGCCGGGACAGGGATTTTGGGCAATCAGCCCCAGCATTTT. Translating gives CSARAGTGILGNQPQHF. The genes are TRBV20-1 and TRBJ1-5; 9 nucleotides match TRBD1. The CDR3 loop spans 17 amino acids. Losses at the gene ends were 3 bases for V and 2 bases for J; bases not matched to a gene: 11. Germline CDR1 and CDR2: DFQATT and SNEGSKA (reference sequence).

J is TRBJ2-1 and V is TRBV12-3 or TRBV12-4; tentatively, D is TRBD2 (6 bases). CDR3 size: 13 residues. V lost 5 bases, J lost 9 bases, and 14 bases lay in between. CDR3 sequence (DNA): TGTGCCAGCAGTCCTTCCGTTAGCGGTGAGCAGTTCTTC. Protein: CASSPSVSGEQFF.

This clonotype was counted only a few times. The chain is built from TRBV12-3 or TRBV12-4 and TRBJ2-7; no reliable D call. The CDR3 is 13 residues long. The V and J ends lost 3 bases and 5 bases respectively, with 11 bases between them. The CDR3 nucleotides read TGTGCCAGCAGTTTGGGATCCCCTCACGAGCAGTACTTC. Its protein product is CASSLGSPHEQYF.

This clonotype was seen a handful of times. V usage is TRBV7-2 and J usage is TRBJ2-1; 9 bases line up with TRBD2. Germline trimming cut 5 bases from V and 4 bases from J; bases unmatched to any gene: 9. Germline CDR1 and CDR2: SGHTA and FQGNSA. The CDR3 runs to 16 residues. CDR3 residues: CASSTLSGGKYNEQFF. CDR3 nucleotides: TGTGCCAGCAGCACCCTTAGCGGGGGAAAGTACAATGAGCAGTTCTTC.

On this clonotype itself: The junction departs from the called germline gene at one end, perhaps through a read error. CDR3 loop: CASKQGGSYIEQFF. In DNA form, the CDR3 reads TGTGCCAGCAAACAAGGGGGCTCCTACATTGAGCAGTTCTTC. The chain is built from TRBV12-3 or TRBV12-4 and TRBJ2-1; TRBD1 aligns across 7 bases. This CDR3 has 14 amino acids.